The clone carrying this T cell receptor (beta chain) was observed once. TCRdb keeps only in-frame clones here, not all; method: immunoSEQ multiplex PCR. The sample has tens of thousands of clones, under 95% seen once. V was cut by 6 bases and J by 18 bases, with 15 bases left in between. The germline gives CDR1 SNHLY, CDR2 FYNNEI. CDR3 size: 11 residues. This specimen belongs to a study of T cell changes during pregnancy in multiple sclerosis. This sample comprised peripheral blood, obtained in the first trimester of pregnancy. This TCR was sampled from a female donor in good health, enrolled as a control in a pregnancy study. V is TRBV2 and J is TRBJ1-6; D uncertain. CDR3 sequence reads: CASRGSRAYHF. Here the CDR3 DNA reads TGTGCCAGCAGAGGATCGCGGGCCTACCACTTT.